This paragraph covers one T cell receptor beta chain sequence. Its antigen remains unidentified. This sample was taken from a study of neoadjuvant anti-PD-1 for oral cavity cancer. Sequenced by immunoSEQ multiplex PCR; TCRdb stores in-frame clones only, minus some. The sample contains fewer than 15,000 clones, about 70% of which appear only once. The germline V and J ends were trimmed by 3 bases and 0 bases, with 12 bases remaining between them. There are 16 residues in the CDR3. Germline-derived CDR1 and CDR2 are MDHEN and SYDVKM. Overall study findings and caveats: Only three patients per response group were TCR-analyzed; validation needed.

These newly diagnosed stage II-IVA oral cavity squamous cell carcinoma patients had no prior systemic or radiation treatment. Specimen: PBMCs, collected before nivolumab (anti-PD-1) treatment. The TCR comes from a person between 35 and 79 years old with oral cavity squamous cell carcinoma. The genes are TRBV28 and TRBJ1-5; D gene uncertain. This chain's CDR3 is CASSFLPGRSNQPQHF. Written as DNA, the CDR3 is TGTGCCAGCAGTTTTCTCCCAGGCCGTAGCAATCAGCCCCAGCATTTT. The variable domain in full, with the rest retrieved from reference TRBV28 and TRBJ1-5, is DVKVTQSSRYLVKRTGEKVFLECVQDMDHENMFWYRQDPGLGLRLIYFSYDVKMKEKGDIPEGYSVSREKKERFSLILESASTNQTSMYLCASSFLPGRSNQPQHFGDGTRLSIL.